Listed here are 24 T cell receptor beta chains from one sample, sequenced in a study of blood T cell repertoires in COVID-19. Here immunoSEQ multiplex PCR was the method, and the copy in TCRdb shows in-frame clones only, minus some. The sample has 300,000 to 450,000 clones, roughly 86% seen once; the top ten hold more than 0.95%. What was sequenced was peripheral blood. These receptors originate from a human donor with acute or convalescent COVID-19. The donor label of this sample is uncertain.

The CDR3 is CASSYRDYQSSYEQYF. The CDR3 DNA reads as TGTGCCAGCAGTTACAGGGACTATCAAAGCTCCTACGAGCAGTACTTC. This rearrangement joins TRBV6-6 to TRBJ2-7, with TRBD2 matching 7 bases. Losses at the gene ends were 2 bases for V and 0 bases for J; bases not matched to a gene: 7. The CDR3 is made up of 16 amino acids. In germline, CDR1 is MNHNY, CDR2 SVGAGI (reference sequence).

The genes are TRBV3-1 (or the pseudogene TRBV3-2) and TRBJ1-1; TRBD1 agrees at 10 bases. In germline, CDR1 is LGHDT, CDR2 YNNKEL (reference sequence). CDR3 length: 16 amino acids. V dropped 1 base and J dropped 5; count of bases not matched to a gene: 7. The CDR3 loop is CASSQGWGQGSTEAFF. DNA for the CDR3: TGTGCCAGCAGCCAAGGCTGGGGACAGGGGTCGACTGAAGCTTTCTTT.

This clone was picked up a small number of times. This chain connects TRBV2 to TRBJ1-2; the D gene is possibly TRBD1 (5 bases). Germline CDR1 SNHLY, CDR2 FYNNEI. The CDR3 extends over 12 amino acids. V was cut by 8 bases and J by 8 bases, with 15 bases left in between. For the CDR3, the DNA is TGTGCCAGCTCACGGGGGGGGTTCGGCTACACCTTC. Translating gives CASSRGGFGYTF.

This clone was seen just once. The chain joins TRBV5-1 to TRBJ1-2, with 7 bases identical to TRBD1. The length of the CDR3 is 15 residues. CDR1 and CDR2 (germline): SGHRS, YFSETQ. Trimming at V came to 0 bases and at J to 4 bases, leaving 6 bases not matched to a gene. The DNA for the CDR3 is TGCGCCAGCAGCTTGGGACCCCGGACAGGCTATGGCTACACCTTC. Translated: CASSLGPRTGYGYTF.

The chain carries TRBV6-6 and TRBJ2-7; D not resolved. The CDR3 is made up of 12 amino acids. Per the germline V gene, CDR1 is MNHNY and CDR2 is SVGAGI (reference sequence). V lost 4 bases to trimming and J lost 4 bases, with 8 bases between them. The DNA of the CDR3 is TGTGCCAGCAGTTTAGACAAGTACGAGCAGTACTTC. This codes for CASSLDKYEQYF.

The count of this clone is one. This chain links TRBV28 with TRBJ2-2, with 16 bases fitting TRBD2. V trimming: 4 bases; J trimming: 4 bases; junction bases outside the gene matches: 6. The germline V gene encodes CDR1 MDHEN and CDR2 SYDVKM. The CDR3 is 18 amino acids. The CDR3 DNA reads TGTGCCAGCAGTTCCGGGACTAGCGGGAGGGCCGTCACCGGGGAGCTGTTTTTT. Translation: CASSSGTSGRAVTGELFF.

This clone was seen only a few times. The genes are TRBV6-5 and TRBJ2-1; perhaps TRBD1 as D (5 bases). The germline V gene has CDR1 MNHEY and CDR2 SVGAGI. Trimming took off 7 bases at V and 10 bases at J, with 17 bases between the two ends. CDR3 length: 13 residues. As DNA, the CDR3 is TGTGCCAGCAATAGGGGTTTGGTGGACGAGCAGTTCTTC. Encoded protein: CASNRGLVDEQFF.

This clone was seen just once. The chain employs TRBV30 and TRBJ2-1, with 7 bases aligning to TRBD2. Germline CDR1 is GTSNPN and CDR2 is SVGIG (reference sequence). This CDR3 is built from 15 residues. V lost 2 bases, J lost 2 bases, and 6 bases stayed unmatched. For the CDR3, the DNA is TGTGCCTGGAGTTTCTATAGCGGGCCCTACAATGAGCAGTTCTTC. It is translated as CAWSFYSGPYNEQFF. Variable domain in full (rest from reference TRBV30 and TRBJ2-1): SQTIHQWPATLVQPVGSPLSLECTVEGTSNPNLYWYRQAAGRGLQLLFYSVGIGQISSEVPQNLSASRPQDRQFILSSKKLLLSDSGFYLCAWSFYSGPYNEQFFGPGTRLTVL.

The CDR3 spells CASSEYTGTGLSPLHF. In DNA form, the CDR3 reads TGTGCCAGCAGTGAATATACGGGGACAGGCTTGTCACCCCTCCACTTT. The genes are TRBV25-1 and TRBJ1-6; 8 nucleotides line up with TRBD1. Germline CDR1 reads MGHDK; CDR2 reads SYGVNS. CDR3 size: 16 residues. The J segment lost 10 bases and the V segment lost 0 bases, leaving 8 bases of the junction unmatched.

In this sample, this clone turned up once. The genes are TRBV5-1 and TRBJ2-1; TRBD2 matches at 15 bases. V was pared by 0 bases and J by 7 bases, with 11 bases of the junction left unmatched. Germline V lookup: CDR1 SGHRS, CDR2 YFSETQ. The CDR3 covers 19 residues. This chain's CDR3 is CASSLAGLAGGPLKNEQFF. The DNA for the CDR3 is TGCGCCAGCAGCTTGGCCGGACTAGCGGGGGGGCCGTTAAAGAATGAGCAGTTCTTC.

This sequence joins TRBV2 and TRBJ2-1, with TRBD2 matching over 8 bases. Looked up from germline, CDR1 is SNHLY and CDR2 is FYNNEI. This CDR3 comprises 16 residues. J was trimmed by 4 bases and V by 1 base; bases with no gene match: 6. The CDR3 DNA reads TGTGCCAGCAGTGAAGGATTAGCGGGGTCGTACAATGAGCAGTTCTTC. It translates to CASSEGLAGSYNEQFF.

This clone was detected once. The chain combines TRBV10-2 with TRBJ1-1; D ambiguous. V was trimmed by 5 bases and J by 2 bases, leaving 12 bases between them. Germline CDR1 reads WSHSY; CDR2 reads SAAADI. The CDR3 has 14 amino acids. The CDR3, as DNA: TGCGCCAGCAGTCAACCGACTCGAAACACTGAAGCTTTCTTT. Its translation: CASSQPTRNTEAFF.

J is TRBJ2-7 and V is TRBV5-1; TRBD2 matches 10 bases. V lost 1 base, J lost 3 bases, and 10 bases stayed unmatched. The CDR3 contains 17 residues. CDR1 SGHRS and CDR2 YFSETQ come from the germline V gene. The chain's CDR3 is CASSLRPSGGQLYEQYF. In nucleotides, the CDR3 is TGCGCCAGCAGCTTGAGGCCTAGCGGGGGCCAACTCTACGAGCAGTACTTC.

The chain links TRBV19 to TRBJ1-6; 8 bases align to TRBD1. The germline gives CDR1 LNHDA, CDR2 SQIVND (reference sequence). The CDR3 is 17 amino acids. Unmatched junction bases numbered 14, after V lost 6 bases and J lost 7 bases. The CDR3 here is CASRGTRQGTGNSPLHF. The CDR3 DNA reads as TGTGCCAGTAGAGGTACTCGACAGGGGACGGGGAATTCACCCCTCCACTTT.

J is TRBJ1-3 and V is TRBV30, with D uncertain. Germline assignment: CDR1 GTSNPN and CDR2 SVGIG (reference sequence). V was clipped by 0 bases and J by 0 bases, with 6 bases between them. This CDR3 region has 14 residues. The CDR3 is CAWSVHISGNTIYF. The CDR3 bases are TGTGCCTGGAGTGTACACATCTCTGGAAACACCATATATTTT.

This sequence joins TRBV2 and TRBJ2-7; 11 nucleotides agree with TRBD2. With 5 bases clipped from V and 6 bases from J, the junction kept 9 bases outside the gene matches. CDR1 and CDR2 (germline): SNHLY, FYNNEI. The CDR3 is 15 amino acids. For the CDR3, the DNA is TGTGCCAGCAGTTACTTAGCGGGAGGGCCGGGCGAGCAGTACTTC. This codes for CASSYLAGGPGEQYF.

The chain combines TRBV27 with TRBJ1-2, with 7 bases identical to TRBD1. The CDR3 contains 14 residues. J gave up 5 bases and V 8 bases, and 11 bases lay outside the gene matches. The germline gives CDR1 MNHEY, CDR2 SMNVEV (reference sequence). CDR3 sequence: CASASGGVGYGYTF. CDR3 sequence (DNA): TGTGCCAGCGCGTCAGGGGGTGTAGGGTATGGCTACACCTTC.

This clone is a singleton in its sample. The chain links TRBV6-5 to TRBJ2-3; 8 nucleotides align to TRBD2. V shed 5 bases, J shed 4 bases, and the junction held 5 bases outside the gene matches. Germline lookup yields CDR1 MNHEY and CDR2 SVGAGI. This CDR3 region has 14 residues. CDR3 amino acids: CASSIGGAPDTQYF. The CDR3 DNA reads TGTGCCAGCAGTATCGGGGGGGCCCCAGATACGCAGTATTTT.

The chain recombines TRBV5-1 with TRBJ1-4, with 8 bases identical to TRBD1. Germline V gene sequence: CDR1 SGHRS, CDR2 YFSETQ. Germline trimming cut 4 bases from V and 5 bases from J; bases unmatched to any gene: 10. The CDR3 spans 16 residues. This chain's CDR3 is CASSPGQVVGNEKLFF. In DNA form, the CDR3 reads TGCGCCAGCAGCCCGGGACAGGTAGTAGGGAATGAAAAACTGTTTTTT.

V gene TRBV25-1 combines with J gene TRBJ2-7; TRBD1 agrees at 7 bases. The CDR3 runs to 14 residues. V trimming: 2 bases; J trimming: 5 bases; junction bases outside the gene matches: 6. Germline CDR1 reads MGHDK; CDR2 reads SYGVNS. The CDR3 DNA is TGTGCCAGCAGTGAAGCGGACAGGAGCCACGAGCAGTACTTC. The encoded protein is CASSEADRSHEQYF.

DNA for the CDR3: TGTGCCAGCAGGAGAAGCGTCGGAAATGAAAAACTGTTTTTT. Amino acid sequence: CASRRSVGNEKLFF. This chain joins TRBV7-2 and TRBJ1-4, with D unclear. The CDR3 has 14 residues. Germline V lookup: CDR1 SGHTA, CDR2 FQGNSA. V was trimmed by 6 bases and J by 5 bases, leaving 13 bases between them.

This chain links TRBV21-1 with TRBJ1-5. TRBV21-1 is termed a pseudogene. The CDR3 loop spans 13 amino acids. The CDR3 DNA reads TGTGCCAGCAGCAAAGTCGGCAATCAGCCCCAGCATTTT. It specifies CASSKVGNQPQHF.

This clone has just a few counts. The CDR3 DNA reads TGTGCCAGCACCCCCCTGGGGCAGGGGGCACATTATAGCAATCAGCCCCAGCATTTT. This translates into CASTPLGQGAHYSNQPQHF. The J gene is TRBJ1-5, the V gene TRBV28; 8 positions match TRBD1. The V segment lost 7 bases and the J segment 0 bases; nucleotides outside the gene matches: 17. Germline V gives CDR1 MDHEN, CDR2 SYDVKM. The CDR3 totals 19 residues.

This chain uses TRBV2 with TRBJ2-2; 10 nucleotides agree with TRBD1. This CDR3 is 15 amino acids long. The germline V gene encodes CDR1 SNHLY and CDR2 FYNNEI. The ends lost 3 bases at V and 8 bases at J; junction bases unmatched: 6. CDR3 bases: TGTGCCAGCAGTGACGAGACAGGGGGCTTGGGGGAGCTGTTTTTT. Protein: CASSDETGGLGELFF.